This passage covers 15 T cell receptor beta chains from one sample sequenced in a study of CD8 T cells in ankylosing spondylitis. Regarding the study as a whole: Blood of patients with ankylosing spondylitis appeared to be characterized by a TCR beta motif of eight highly homologous variants.

No antigens are known for them. A single record per CDR3 protein comes from TCRdb applying MiXCR to the 5' RACE reads. The table shows a few hundred thousand distinct CDR3 sequences, with 9.5% to 15% occurring only once. Sample: blood, either unsorted or a sorted T cell fraction (not recorded which). Source of these receptors: a male donor with ankylosing spondylitis.

The chain combines TRBV20-1 with TRBJ2-7, with D perhaps TRBD2 (5 bases). The V and J ends lost 7 bases and 3 bases respectively, with 19 bases between them. The CDR3 is made up of 14 amino acids. In germline, CDR1 is DFQATT, CDR2 SNEGSKA (reference sequence). DNA of the CDR3: TGCAGTGTCGCGGAAGATAACAGCGGCTACGAGCAGTACGTC. Amino acid sequence: CSVAEDNSGYEQYV.

In DNA, the CDR3 is TGTGCCAGCAGCTTACGATTAGCAGGGGAAGGCCTCAATGAGCAGTTCTTC. Protein sequence: CASSLRLAGEGLNEQFF. The rearrangement joins TRBV7-9 to TRBJ2-1; a weak D match, TRBD1 (6 bases). V lost 2 bases and J lost 6, with 20 bases in between. The CDR3 consists of 17 residues. The V gene's germline CDR1 is SEHNR and CDR2 FQNEAQ (reference sequence). Based on the CDR3 plus reference TRBV7-9 and TRBJ2-1, the full variable domain is DTGVSQNPRHKITKRGQNVTFRCDPISEHNRLYWYRQTLGQGPEFLTYFQNEAQLEKSRLLSDRFSAERPKGSFSTLEIQRTEQGDSAMYLCASSLRLAGEGLNEQFFGPGTRLTVL.

CDR3 in DNA: TGCAGTGCTAGACTAGCGGCAAACTACAATGAGCAGTTCTTC. This codes for CSARLAANYNEQFF. This chain joins TRBV20-1 and TRBJ2-1; 7 positions match TRBD2. Losses at the gene ends were 2 bases for V and 3 bases for J; bases not matched to a gene: 4. Germline V gives CDR1 DFQATT, CDR2 SNEGSKA (reference sequence). CDR3 length: 14 residues.

This clonotype has just one count. V is TRBV20-1 and J is TRBJ2-6; D not resolved. Trimming stripped 0 bases from V and 4 bases from J, with 1 base between. Germline V lookup: CDR1 DFQATT, CDR2 SNEGSKA (reference sequence). The CDR3 consists of 12 residues. The CDR3 DNA sequence: TGCAGTGCTAGAGAGGGGGCCAACGTCCTGACTTTC. Protein product: CSAREGANVLTF.

This clonotype was seen many times. This chain uses TRBV10-1 with TRBJ2-1; 11 positions agree with TRBD2. CDR1 is WNHNN and CDR2 is SYGVQD in the germline V gene (reference sequence). V lost 3 bases to trimming and J lost 7 bases; unmatched junction nucleotides: 8. The CDR3 runs 16 residues. DNA for the CDR3: TGCGCCAGCAGTGATGGGACAGGACTAGCGGGTAATGAGCAGTTCTTC. Its protein is CASSDGTGLAGNEQFF.

In its sample, this clonotype was seen a few times. This chain links TRBV5-1 with TRBJ1-1; 7 nucleotides agree with TRBD1. This CDR3 contains 14 residues. CDR1 and CDR2 from the germline V gene are SGHRS and YFSETQ. V was clipped by 2 bases and J by 5 bases; unmatched bases: 6. CDR3 loop: CASSFTGAGTEAFF. The CDR3 bases are TGCGCCAGCAGCTTTACAGGGGCGGGGACTGAAGCTTTCTTT. Full variable domain (outside the CDR3, taken from reference TRBV5-1 and TRBJ1-1): KAGVTQTPRYLIKTRGQQVTLSCSPISGHRSVSWYQQTPGQGLQFLFEYFSETQRNKGNFPGRFSGRQFSNSRSEMNVSTLELGDSALYLCASSFTGAGTEAFFGQGTRLTVV.

This chain links TRBV20-1 with TRBJ2-3, with TRBD2 matching over 9 bases. V lost 5 bases, J lost 2 bases, and 8 bases stayed unmatched. Germline-derived CDR1 and CDR2 are DFQATT and SNEGSKA (reference sequence). The CDR3 consists of 15 residues. CDR3 in DNA: TGCAGTGCTCCACTAAGCGGGAGGTTCACAGATACGCAGTATTTT. This encodes CSAPLSGRFTDTQYF.

The chain joins TRBV5-1 to TRBJ1-4; the D gene is possibly TRBD1 (5 bases). The CDR3 has 15 residues. The germline CDR1 and CDR2 sequences are SGHRS and YFSETQ. Between the trimmed V and J ends, which lost 3 bases and 4 bases, there was a span of 13 bases. The CDR3 bases are TGCGCCAGCAGCTGGGGCGGGGAAGGTAATGAAAAACTGTTTTTT. This translates into CASSWGGEGNEKLFF.

This clonotype was picked up a small number of times. The chain joins TRBV12-3 or TRBV12-4 to TRBJ2-1; 8 bases are a match to TRBD1. The CDR3 is made up of 14 amino acids. The J segment lost 6 bases and the V segment lost 7 bases, leaving 8 bases of the junction unmatched. The chain's CDR3 is CASITGTGINEQFF. CDR3 DNA: TGTGCCAGCATAACCGGGACAGGAATCAATGAGCAGTTCTTC.

The chain couples TRBV2 to TRBJ1-2; no reliable D call. The CDR3 is made up of 15 amino acids. From germline, CDR1 is SNHLY and CDR2 FYNNEI. With 1 base removed from V and 3 bases from J, the gap between germline ends came to 12 bases. Here the CDR3 reads CASSEEGTPYYGYTF. CDR3 nucleotide sequence: TGTGCCAGCAGTGAAGAGGGTACCCCCTACTATGGCTACACCTTC. Supplemented by reference TRBV2 and TRBJ1-2, the full variable domain reads EPEVTQTPSHQVTQMGQEVILRCVPISNHLYFYWYRQILGQKVEFLVSFYNNEISEKSEIFDDQFSVERPDGSNFTLKIRSTKLEDSAMYFCASSEEGTPYYGYTFGSGTRLTVV.

This clonotype was seen many times. The chain combines TRBV5-1 with TRBJ2-1; no definite D call. V was shortened by 5 bases and J by 5 bases, with 11 bases between the two germline ends. Germline V gene lookup returns CDR1 SGHRS and CDR2 YFSETQ. There are 13 residues in the CDR3. CDR3 loop: CASSFGRNNEQFF. In DNA form, the CDR3 reads TGCGCCAGCAGTTTCGGACGGAACAATGAGCAGTTCTTC.

This clonotype was seen a few times. The rearrangement links TRBV5-5 to TRBJ2-5; 9 bases agree with TRBD1. Unmatched junction bases numbered 13, after V lost 5 bases and J lost 5 bases. The CDR3 loop spans 16 amino acids. CDR1 and CDR2 (germline): SGHKS, YYEKEE (reference sequence). The CDR3 loop reads CASRRREGQGWETQYF. The CDR3 nucleotides read TGTGCCAGCAGACGCCGAGAGGGACAGGGATGGGAGACCCAGTACTTC.

This clonotype was seen a handful of times. The chain combines TRBV29-1 with TRBJ2-1; no firm D call. CDR3 length: 14 residues. The V end was cut by 7 bases, the J end by 4 bases, with 17 bases between. The germline V gene has CDR1 SQVTM and CDR2 ANQGSEA. CDR3 loop: CSARIGWRYNEQFF. In nucleotides, the CDR3 is TGCAGCGCCCGTATTGGGTGGAGATACAATGAGCAGTTCTTC.

V is TRBV15 and J is TRBJ1-5; 7 bases fit TRBD1. There are 14 residues in the CDR3. V gave up 2 bases and J gave up 4 bases; unmatched junction bases: 2. The germline V gene has CDR1 LNHNV and CDR2 YYDKDF (reference sequence). The CDR3 sequence is CATSRKTGNQPQHF. CDR3 nucleotides: TGTGCCACCAGCAGAAAGACAGGGAATCAGCCCCAGCATTTT.

This clonotype was detected a few times. The gene calls are TRBV20-1 and TRBJ2-1, with 7 bases fitting TRBD2. Germline lookup yields CDR1 DFQATT and CDR2 SNEGSKA (reference sequence). The CDR3 sequence is 13 residues long. Trimming at V came to 3 bases and at J to 4 bases, leaving 3 bases not matched to a gene. Here the CDR3 reads CSASLADYNEQFF. CDR3 DNA sequence: TGCAGTGCTAGCCTAGCGGATTACAATGAGCAGTTCTTC.